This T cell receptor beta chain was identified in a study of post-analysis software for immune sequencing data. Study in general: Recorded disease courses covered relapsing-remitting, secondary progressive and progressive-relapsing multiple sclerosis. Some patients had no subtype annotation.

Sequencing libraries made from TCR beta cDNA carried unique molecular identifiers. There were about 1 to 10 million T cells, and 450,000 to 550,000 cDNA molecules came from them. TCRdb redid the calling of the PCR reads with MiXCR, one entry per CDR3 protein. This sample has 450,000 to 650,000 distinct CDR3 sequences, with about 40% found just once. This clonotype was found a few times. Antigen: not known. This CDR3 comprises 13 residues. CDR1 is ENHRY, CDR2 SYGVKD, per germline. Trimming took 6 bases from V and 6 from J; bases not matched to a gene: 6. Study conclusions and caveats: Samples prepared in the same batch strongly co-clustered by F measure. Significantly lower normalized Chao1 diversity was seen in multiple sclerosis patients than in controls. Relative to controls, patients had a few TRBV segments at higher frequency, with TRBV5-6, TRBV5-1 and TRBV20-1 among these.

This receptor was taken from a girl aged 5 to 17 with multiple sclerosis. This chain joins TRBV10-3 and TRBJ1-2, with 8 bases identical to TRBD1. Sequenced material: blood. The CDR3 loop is CAIRPGQGDGYTF. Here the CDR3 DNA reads TGTGCCATCAGACCCGGACAGGGCGATGGCTACACCTTC.